One and the same sample provided the 25 T cell receptor beta chains below, sequenced in a study of early T cells in non-severe SARS-CoV-2 infection. Using its own MiXCR run on the 5' RACE reads, TCRdb lists one record per CDR3 protein. The sample gives roughly 41,000 distinct CDR3 sequences, 4.5% to 7% of which show up once; more than 25% is in the top ten. Sequencing input: whole blood. The origin of the receptors is an adult who was a healthcare worker with PCR-confirmed SARS-CoV-2 infection or an uninfected control (not recorded which).

This clonotype has a count of ten or more. The chain employs TRBV18 and TRBJ2-7, with 11 bases identical to TRBD2. Germline CDR1 reads KGHSH; CDR2 reads LQKENI. This CDR3 contains 16 residues. V trimming: 4 bases; J trimming: 5 bases; junction bases outside the gene matches: 10. The CDR3 loop reads CASSRATKTSGNEQYF. The CDR3 DNA follows: TGTGCCAGCTCACGTGCAACGAAGACTAGCGGGAACGAGCAGTACTTC.

The chain recombines TRBV18 with TRBJ2-7; 7 bases fit TRBD2. This CDR3 is 13 amino acids long. Germline CDR1 KGHSH, CDR2 LQKENI. The junction had 5 bases not matched to a gene; V was cut back by 6 bases and J by 3 bases. Written as DNA, the CDR3 is TGTGCCAGCTCGGGAGGGGCCAACTACGAGCAGTACTTC. Translated, it gives CASSGGANYEQYF.

This clonotype was seen at least ten times. V gene TRBV19 combines with J gene TRBJ2-7, with TRBD2 matching over 7 bases. After removal of 3 bases from V and 9 bases from J, the junction contained 14 bases not matched to a gene. In germline, CDR1 is LNHDA, CDR2 SQIVND (reference sequence). The CDR3 has 15 amino acids. The CDR3 reads CASSIAYGPGGGQYF. The CDR3 DNA follows: TGTGCCAGTAGTATCGCCTACGGTCCCGGCGGGGGGCAGTACTTC.

The table lists this clonotype with many counts. The chain has TRBV12-3 or TRBV12-4 and TRBJ2-1; no firm D call. V lost 5 bases to trimming and J lost 5 bases, with 10 bases between them. The CDR3 has 13 residues. The CDR3 bases are TGTGCCAGCAGTCTCTGGGCGGACAATGAGCAGTTCTTC. Its translation is CASSLWADNEQFF.

At least ten counts were recorded for this clonotype. This sequence joins TRBV11-3 and TRBJ2-5; TRBD2 agrees at 8 bases. This CDR3 has 13 amino acids. From germline, CDR1 is SGHNT and CDR2 YENEEA. V lost 3 bases and J lost 3; bases outside the gene matches: 0. This CDR3 reads CASSLGLEETQYF. Written as DNA, the CDR3 is TGTGCCAGCAGCTTGGGACTAGAAGAGACCCAGTACTTC. Full variable domain (outside the CDR3, taken from reference TRBV11-3 and TRBJ2-5): EAGVVQSPRYKIIEKKQPVAFWCNPISGHNTLYWYLQNLGQGPELLIRYENEEAVDDSQLPKDRFSAERLKGVDSTLKIQPAELGDSAVYLCASSLGLEETQYFGPGTRLLVL.

The rearrangement links TRBV7-9 to TRBJ2-2; tentatively, D is TRBD2 (5 bases). The CDR3 runs 17 residues. Trimming stripped 4 bases from V and 5 bases from J, with 20 bases between. The germline CDR1 and CDR2 sequences are SEHNR and FQNEAQ (reference sequence). The DNA for the CDR3 is TGTGCCAGCAGCTCACCCTTGGGGAGACGAACGACCGGGGAGCTGTTTTTT. Its translation is CASSSPLGRRTTGELFF.

This chain connects TRBV4-2 to TRBJ2-3; 8 bases are shared with TRBD1. The germline gives CDR1 LGHNA, CDR2 YNFKEQ. The V and J ends lost 4 bases and 4 bases, in that order; junction bases with no gene match: 4. CDR3 length: 14 residues. The CDR3 region has the DNA TGTGCCAGCAGCCCCACCAGGGGGCCAGATACGCAGTATTTT. Protein sequence: CASSPTRGPDTQYF.

This clonotype was seen ten or more times. The CDR3 DNA reads TGTGCCTGGAGTGTAACAGGGGCCTATGGCTACACCTTC. Translation: CAWSVTGAYGYTF. J is TRBJ1-2 and V is TRBV30; 7 bases align to TRBD1. The CDR3 runs to 13 residues. The germline V gene has CDR1 GTSNPN and CDR2 SVGIG (reference sequence). The V segment lost 0 bases and the J segment 4 bases; nucleotides outside the gene matches: 2. Full variable domain (remainder filled in from reference TRBV30 and TRBJ1-2): SQTIHQWPATLVQPVGSPLSLECTVEGTSNPNLYWYRQAAGRGLQLLFYSVGIGQISSEVPQNLSASRPQDRQFILSSKKLLLSDSGFYLCAWSVTGAYGYTFGSGTRLTVV.

This clonotype was recorded at least ten times. The rearrangement joins TRBV12-3 or TRBV12-4 to TRBJ2-2; D is ambiguous. The CDR3 contains 12 residues. V was pared by 6 bases and J by 5 bases, with 7 bases between. The CDR3 sequence: CASSVGTGELFF. In DNA, the CDR3 is TGTGCCAGCAGCGTTGGTACCGGGGAGCTGTTTTTT.

There are many counts of this clonotype. The chain has TRBV28 and TRBJ2-4, with a tentative D call TRBD1 (5 bases). The germline V and J ends were trimmed by 5 bases and 6 bases, with 14 bases remaining between them. In germline, CDR1 is MDHEN, CDR2 SYDVKM. The CDR3 sequence is 14 residues long. The CDR3 DNA is TGTGCCAGCAGTAACCAACGGCAGGGAAACATTCAGTACTTC. Amino acid sequence: CASSNQRQGNIQYF. Based on the CDR3 plus reference TRBV28 and TRBJ2-4, the full variable domain is DVKVTQSSRYLVKRTGEKVFLECVQDMDHENMFWYRQDPGLGLRLIYFSYDVKMKEKGDIPEGYSVSREKKERFSLILESASTNQTSMYLCASSNQRQGNIQYFGAGTRLSVL.

This clonotype came up many times. The V and J genes are TRBV10-1 and TRBJ2-7, with 7 bases fitting TRBD1. V was pared by 1 base and J by 0 bases, with 3 bases of the junction left unmatched. The CDR3 spans 15 residues. Germline assignment: CDR1 WNHNN and CDR2 SYGVQD (reference sequence). The chain's CDR3 is CASSEYRGSSYEQYF. The CDR3 bases are TGCGCCAGCAGTGAGTACAGGGGCAGCTCCTACGAGCAGTACTTC.

The chain has TRBV20-1 and TRBJ1-1, with 7 positions matching TRBD1. This CDR3 is built from 15 residues. The V gene's germline CDR1 is DFQATT and CDR2 SNEGSKA (reference sequence). V was clipped by 0 bases and J by 3 bases; unmatched bases: 7. CDR3 sequence (DNA): TGCAGTGCTAGAGATCTCTTCGACAGGGACACTGAAGCTTTCTTT. Translating gives CSARDLFDRDTEAFF.

In its sample, this clonotype was seen a few times. The J gene is TRBJ2-2, the V gene TRBV29-1; TRBD1 aligns across 8 bases. CDR1 and CDR2 (germline): SQVTM, ANQGSEA. The CDR3 is 14 residues long. Losses at the gene ends were 8 bases for V and 5 bases for J; bases not matched to a gene: 10. The CDR3 here is CSYIGQGRTGELFF. The CDR3 DNA reads TGCAGCTATATCGGACAGGGTCGGACCGGGGAGCTGTTTTTT.

The chain carries TRBV6-1 and TRBJ1-1; 9 nucleotides agree with TRBD1. Germline V gene data show CDR1 as MNHNS and CDR2 as SASEGT. CDR3 length equals 13 residues. V trimming: 7 bases; J trimming: 6 bases; junction bases outside the gene matches: 6. DNA for the CDR3: TGTGCCAGCATTGGACAGGGGAGAGCTGAAGCTTTCTTT. Its translation is CASIGQGRAEAFF.

The chain combines TRBV28 with TRBJ1-6, with D perhaps TRBD1 (5 bases). CDR1 is MDHEN and CDR2 is SYDVKM in the germline V gene. The V and J ends lost 5 bases and 8 bases respectively, with 13 bases between them. The CDR3 runs to 14 residues. DNA of the CDR3: TGTGCCAGCAGTCACGGGACTGCAGATTCACCCCTCCACTTT. As protein: CASSHGTADSPLHF.

This clonotype was counted between two and nine times. The junction shows a germline mismatch at one end, possibly a read error. The chain is built from TRBV15 and TRBJ2-3, with no clear D. Germline V lookup: CDR1 LNHNV, CDR2 YYDKDF (reference sequence). The CDR3 runs to 17 residues. The CDR3 DNA reads as TGTGCCTCCAGCAGGACCCACTCAGCAGCAAGCACAGATACGCAGTATTTT. Its protein product is CASSRTHSAASTDTQYF.

This clonotype came up many times. V is TRBV10-3 and J is TRBJ2-1; possibly TRBD1 or TRBD2 for D (5 bases each). This CDR3 is 14 amino acids long. Germline CDR1 and CDR2: ENHRY and SYGVKD. Trimming took off 6 bases at V and 2 bases at J, with 11 bases between the two ends. CDR3 nucleotide sequence: TGTGCCATCAGACCCCCGGGACCCTACAATGAGCAGTTCTTC. Amino acids: CAIRPPGPYNEQFF.

The table lists this clonotype with many counts. The chain has TRBV6-4 and TRBJ1-1; D not certain. V lost 5 bases and J lost 2, with 9 bases in between. This CDR3 comprises 13 residues. The V gene's germline CDR1 is MRHNA and CDR2 SNTAGT. The CDR3 is CASSLTSNTEAFF. CDR3 nucleotides: TGTGCCAGCAGTCTAACATCTAACACTGAAGCTTTCTTT.

This clonotype was observed a few times. This chain joins TRBV5-4 and TRBJ2-3, with 7 bases identical to TRBD1. The CDR3 spans 14 residues. Germline V gene sequence: CDR1 SGHNT, CDR2 YYREEE (reference sequence). V trimming: 4 bases; J trimming: 4 bases; junction bases outside the gene matches: 6. CDR3 sequence (DNA): TGTGCCAGCAGCCGTCAGGGGGAACCAGATACGCAGTATTTT. Translation: CASSRQGEPDTQYF.

Comments on this clonotype: This may arise from a read error, as a much more abundant clone is one base away. The chain uses TRBV5-6 and TRBJ2-3; TRBD1 might be the D (6 bases). Germline lookup yields CDR1 SGHDT and CDR2 YYEEEE. The CDR3 is 15 residues long. CDR3 region: CARSLWGGRGDTQYF. DNA for the CDR3: TGTGCCAGAAGCTTGTGGGGCGGCAGGGGAGATACGCAGTATTTT.

J is TRBJ1-2 and V is TRBV5-1; 7 bases are a match to TRBD1. Germline values: CDR1 SGHRS, CDR2 YFSETQ. V dropped 4 bases and J dropped 6; count of bases not matched to a gene: 9. The CDR3 covers 14 residues. The CDR3 region is CASSKETGLNGYTF. For the CDR3, the DNA is TGCGCCAGCAGCAAAGAGACAGGGCTAAATGGCTACACCTTC. Filled out from reference TRBV5-1 and TRBJ1-2, the complete variable domain reads KAGVTQTPRYLIKTRGQQVTLSCSPISGHRSVSWYQQTPGQGLQFLFEYFSETQRNKGNFPGRFSGRQFSNSRSEMNVSTLELGDSALYLCASSKETGLNGYTFGSGTRLTVV.

This clonotype appeared many times. The V call is TRBV18, the J call TRBJ2-3; D is unresolved. This CDR3 is 14 amino acids long. V dropped 2 bases and J dropped 0 bases, with 6 bases sitting between them. In germline, CDR1 is KGHSH, CDR2 LQKENI. CDR3 amino acids: CASSPALSTDTQYF. DNA of the CDR3: TGTGCCAGCTCACCAGCGCTTAGCACAGATACGCAGTATTTT. Complete variable domain (other parts from reference TRBV18 and TRBJ2-3): NAGVMQNPRHLVRRRGQEARLRCSPMKGHSHVYWYRQLPEEGLKFMVYLQKENIIDESGMPKERFSAEFPKEGPSILRIQQVVRGDSAAYFCASSPALSTDTQYFGPGTRLTVL.

Many counts were recorded for this clonotype. V usage is TRBV6-6 and J usage is TRBJ1-1, with D perhaps TRBD1 (6 bases). The germline gives CDR1 MNHNY, CDR2 SVGAGI (reference sequence). Trimming pared 7 bases from V and 0 bases from J, leaving 18 bases between. The length of the CDR3 is 16 residues. In DNA, the CDR3 is TGTGCCAGCAACAGGGAGGCAGGGGACATGAACACTGAAGCTTTCTTT. It specifies CASNREAGDMNTEAFF.

This clonotype showed up many times. This chain links TRBV4-3 with TRBJ1-6; perhaps TRBD1 as D (5 bases). Looked up from germline, CDR1 is LGHNA and CDR2 is YSLEER. The V gene lost 4 bases and the J gene lost 5 bases, with 18 bases spanning the gap. The CDR3 is 17 amino acids. The CDR3 DNA reads TGCGCCAGCAGCCTTTACGGAAGGGGAATAAATAATTCACCCCTCCACTTT. It codes for CASSLYGRGINNSPLHF.

This clonotype was recorded at least ten times. V is TRBV7-2 and J is TRBJ2-7; 10 positions match TRBD2. The CDR3 totals 15 residues. CDR1 and CDR2 (germline): SGHTA, FQGNSA. Losses at the gene ends were 4 bases for V and 4 bases for J; bases not matched to a gene: 7. The CDR3 sequence is CASSSPGLARYEQYF. CDR3 in DNA: TGTGCCAGCAGCTCTCCGGGACTAGCGCGATACGAGCAGTACTTC. Combining the CDR3 with reference TRBV7-2 and TRBJ2-7 gives the whole variable domain GAGVSQSPSNKVTEKGKDVELRCDPISGHTALYWYRQSLGQGLEFLIYFQGNSAPDKSGLPSDRFSAERTGGSVSTLTIQRTQQEDSAVYLCASSSPGLARYEQYFGPGTRLTVT.